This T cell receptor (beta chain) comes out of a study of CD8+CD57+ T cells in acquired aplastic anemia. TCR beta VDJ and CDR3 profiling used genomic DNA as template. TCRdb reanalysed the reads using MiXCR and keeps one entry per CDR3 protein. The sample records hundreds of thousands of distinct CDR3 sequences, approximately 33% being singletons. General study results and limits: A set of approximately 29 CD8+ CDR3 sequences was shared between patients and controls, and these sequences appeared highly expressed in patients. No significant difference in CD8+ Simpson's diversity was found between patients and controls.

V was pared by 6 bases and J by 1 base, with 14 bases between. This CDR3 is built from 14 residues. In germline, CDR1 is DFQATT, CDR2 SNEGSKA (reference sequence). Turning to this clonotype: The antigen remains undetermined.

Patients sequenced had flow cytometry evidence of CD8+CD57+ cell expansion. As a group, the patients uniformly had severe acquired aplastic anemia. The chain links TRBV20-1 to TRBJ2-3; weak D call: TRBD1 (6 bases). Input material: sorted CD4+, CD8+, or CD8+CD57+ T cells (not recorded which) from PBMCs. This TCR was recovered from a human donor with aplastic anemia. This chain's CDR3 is CSAMNRDGTDTQYF. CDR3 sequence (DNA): TGCAGTGCAATGAACAGGGATGGCACAGATACGCAGTATTTT.